Only a few counts were recorded for the clone carrying this T cell receptor (beta chain). The antigen is undetermined. The CDR3 sequence is 17 residues long. V shed 2 bases and J 0 bases; nucleotides not matched to a gene: 4. The germline CDR1 and CDR2 sequences are SEHNR and FQNEAQ (reference sequence). TCRdb used MiXCR to reprocess the 5' RACE reads, holding one entry per CDR3 protein. The sample lists 690,000 or so distinct CDR3 sequences, 8.5% to 9.5% occurring once. This specimen belongs to a study of identical twins. Study observations and caveats: The study found excess low generation probability among twin-shared out-of-frame alpha sequences.

Donors uniformly comprised healthy Caucasians. The same sample was also used in a study of yellow fever vaccine responses in identical twins.

The clonotype comes from a woman younger than 30 in good health. This chain links TRBV7-9 with TRBJ2-6; 7 nucleotides agree with TRBD2. Input material: PBMCs. CDR3 DNA sequence: TGTGCCAGCAGCTTACCGGGGGGATTCTCTGGGGCCAACGTCCTGACTTTC. Amino acids: CASSLPGGFSGANVLTF.